The sequence of this T cell receptor beta chain was determined in a study of T cells in Graves' hyperthyroidism and ophthalmopathy. Study-wide results and limits: The blood repertoire included most of the expanded thyroid clonotypes above 0.001. Ophthalmopathy was separated from stable hyperthyroidism by a 13 V-J model.

This clonotype appeared many times. No antigen is known for it. Authors of the study amplified TCR beta CDR3 regions from RNA transcripts. The TCR CDR3 first-round RT-PCR relied on the HTBI primer set. TCRdb re-analysed the multiplex PCR reads in MiXCR, keeping a single row per CDR3 protein. The data hold over 250,000 distinct CDR3 sequences, with about 25% observed a single time. Trimming shortened V by 2 bases and J by 1 base, and 9 bases separated the two germline ends. Per the germline V gene, CDR1 is DFQATT and CDR2 is SNEGSKA (reference sequence). This CDR3 comprises 14 residues. Source material: blood. The gene calls are TRBV20-1 and TRBJ1-5, with D possibly matching TRBD1 (5 bases). The clonotype originates from a man aged 40-49 years with Graves' hyperthyroidism that later progressed to Graves' ophthalmopathy. This chain's CDR3 is CSARIWGSNQPQHF. As DNA, the CDR3 is TGCAGTGCTAGAATATGGGGCAGCAATCAGCCCCAGCATTTT.